These 24 T cell receptor beta chains came from one sample sequenced in a study of multiple sclerosis patients with progressive multifocal leukoencephalopathy. Some clones are missing from TCRdb's copy, which holds only in-frame ones; the method was immunoSEQ multiplex PCR. Here the sample spans 25,000 to 35,000 clones, around 89% being singletons. The time point denotes: before natalizumab initiation. Sample: PBMCs. These receptor sequences come from a human donor with multiple sclerosis.

V is TRBV2 and J is TRBJ1-6; unclear D gene. V lost 4 bases and J 11 bases, leaving 6 bases between the germline ends. Germline loops: CDR1 SNHLY, CDR2 FYNNEI. The CDR3 spans 11 residues. CDR3 in amino acids: CASSVSPPLHF. In nucleotides, the CDR3 is TGTGCCAGCAGTGTTTCCCCACCCCTCCACTTT.

In its sample, this clone was seen once. V and J are TRBV7-8 and TRBJ1-2; D ambiguous. The CDR3 sequence is 13 residues long. CDR1 and CDR2 (germline): SGHVS, FQNEAQ. With 5 bases removed from V and 6 bases from J, the gap between germline ends came to 13 bases. CDR3 DNA sequence: TGTGCCAGCAGCGCTAGGCCGGCCGATGGCTACACCTTC. Translating it yields CASSARPADGYTF.

The chain joins TRBV7-9 to TRBJ1-2, with 9 bases identical to TRBD1. This CDR3 comprises 16 residues. Unmatched junction bases numbered 14, after V lost 8 bases and J lost 4 bases. The germline CDR1 and CDR2 sequences are SEHNR and FQNEAQ (reference sequence). CDR3 amino acids: CASGVGTGKNIYGYTF. The CDR3 bases are TGTGCCAGCGGAGTGGGGACAGGGAAAAATATCTATGGCTACACCTTC.

The V call is TRBV27, the J call TRBJ2-1; possibly TRBD2 for D (5 bases). Per the germline V gene, CDR1 is MNHEY and CDR2 is SMNVEV (reference sequence). V lost 7 bases and J 2 bases, leaving 15 bases between the germline ends. The CDR3 sequence is 15 residues long. The CDR3 DNA is TGTGCCAGCAATACTGGGCGGGCTACCTACAATGAGCAGTTCTTC. Translating it yields CASNTGRATYNEQFF.

The CDR3 sequence is CASRRGVGTGELFF. The CDR3, as DNA: TGTGCCAGCAGGCGGGGAGTGGGGACCGGGGAGCTGTTTTTT. This rearrangement joins TRBV7-7 to TRBJ2-2; TRBD2 is a possible D gene (6 bases). This CDR3 is built from 14 residues. The ends were cut back, 6 bases at V and 5 bases at J, with 13 bases in the middle. Germline V gene lookup returns CDR1 SSHAT and CDR2 FNYEAQ (reference sequence).

The genes are TRBV2 and TRBJ2-3; D gene uncertain. V was shortened by 4 bases and J by 7 bases, with 12 bases between the two germline ends. CDR1 is SNHLY, CDR2 FYNNEI, per germline. The CDR3 spans 13 residues. CDR3 in DNA: TGTGCCAGCAGTGCGGAGACCTACCATACGCAGTATTTT. This encodes CASSAETYHTQYF.

A single count supports this clone. The rearrangement links TRBV6-5 to TRBJ2-7; a weak D match, TRBD1 (6 bases). The CDR3 sequence is 15 residues long. Trimming pared 6 bases from V and 0 bases from J, leaving 15 bases between. Germline values: CDR1 MNHEY, CDR2 SVGAGI. The CDR3 loop reads CASRNPLDSSYEQYF. The CDR3 region has the DNA TGTGCCAGCAGAAACCCCTTGGACAGCTCCTACGAGCAGTACTTC.

The rearrangement joins TRBV30 to TRBJ1-6, with D perhaps TRBD1 (6 bases). Germline CDR1 reads GTSNPN; CDR2 reads SVGIG (reference sequence). The CDR3 consists of 18 residues. V was shortened by 5 bases and J by 7 bases, with 27 bases between the two germline ends. This CDR3 is CAWATGKFSIFGNSPLHF. In DNA, the CDR3 is TGTGCCTGGGCTACAGGGAAGTTCTCTATTTTTGGGAATTCACCCCTCCACTTT.

This chain connects TRBV6-6 to TRBJ2-7, with 8 bases that match TRBD1. V lost 6 bases and J lost 2; bases outside the gene matches: 6. Germline V gene sequence: CDR1 MNHNY, CDR2 SVGAGI (reference sequence). This CDR3 comprises 14 residues. The CDR3 sequence: CASSRGQGTYEQYF. In DNA, the CDR3 is TGTGCCAGCAGCCGCGGACAGGGAACCTACGAGCAGTACTTC.

This sequence joins TRBV28 and TRBJ2-7, with D uncertain. There are 13 residues in the CDR3. Between the trimmed V and J ends, which lost 2 bases and 2 bases, there was a span of 7 bases. CDR1 and CDR2 (germline): MDHEN, SYDVKM. Here the CDR3 DNA reads TGTGCCAGCAGTTTAACGGGTCCCTACGAGCAGTACTTC. Its protein is CASSLTGPYEQYF.

The chain recombines TRBV7-6 with TRBJ2-5, with 8 positions matching TRBD1. This CDR3 spans 16 amino acids. V lost 5 bases and J lost 1; bases outside the gene matches: 9. Germline values: CDR1 SGHVS, CDR2 FNYEAQ. In nucleotides, the CDR3 is TGTGCCAGCAGCCCAGGGGGCTCGGGTTTCCAAGAGACCCAGTACTTC. Translated, it gives CASSPGGSGFQETQYF.

The chain recombines TRBV30 with TRBJ1-2; D may be TRBD1 (5 bases). The CDR3 contains 13 residues. V gave up 1 base and J gave up 3 bases, with 9 bases separating them. The germline gives CDR1 GTSNPN, CDR2 SVGIG (reference sequence). CDR3 amino acids: CAWSGQGHYGYTF. In DNA, the CDR3 is TGTGCCTGGAGTGGGCAGGGACACTATGGCTACACCTTC.

CDR3 DNA: TGTGCCTGGAGGGGGACAGACTATGGCTACACCTTC. This sequence encodes CAWRGTDYGYTF. The chain is built from TRBV30 and TRBJ1-2; TRBD1 agrees at 7 bases. CDR3 length equals 12 residues. J was trimmed by 3 bases and V by 3 bases; bases with no gene match: 1. The germline V gene has CDR1 GTSNPN and CDR2 SVGIG (reference sequence).

The chain joins TRBV11-2 to TRBJ1-1, with D unclear. V was clipped by 0 bases and J by 0 bases, with 17 bases between them. This CDR3 is 18 amino acids long. Germline CDR1 and CDR2: SGHAT and FQNNGV. The CDR3 nucleotides read TGTGCCAGCAGCTTAGATTTGGGTTCCGACACGCTGAACACTGAAGCTTTCTTT. This sequence encodes CASSLDLGSDTLNTEAFF.

This chain connects TRBV9 to TRBJ2-3; 11 nucleotides line up with TRBD2. The CDR3 runs to 16 residues. The V segment lost 0 bases and the J segment 3 bases; nucleotides outside the gene matches: 3. Germline loops: CDR1 SGDLS, CDR2 YYNGEE. The CDR3 protein is CASSVEASGGTDTQYF. The CDR3 region has the DNA TGTGCCAGCAGCGTAGAGGCTAGCGGGGGGACAGATACGCAGTATTTT.

This chain joins TRBV6-5 and TRBJ1-1; 7 nucleotides agree with TRBD1. Germline CDR1 and CDR2: MNHEY and SVGAGI. The J segment lost 11 bases and the V segment lost 2 bases, leaving 5 bases of the junction unmatched. CDR3 length: 12 residues. The CDR3, as DNA: TGTGCCAGCAGTTACCTGACAGGGCTGGCTTTCTTT. Its translation: CASSYLTGLAFF.

The CDR3 bases are TGTGCCAGTAGCGGACAGGGACACACTGAAGCTTTCTTT. Amino acid sequence: CASSGQGHTEAFF. The rearrangement joins TRBV19 to TRBJ1-1; 8 nucleotides match TRBD1. The V segment lost 6 bases and the J segment 3 bases; nucleotides outside the gene matches: 3. The germline V gene encodes CDR1 LNHDA and CDR2 SQIVND (reference sequence). This CDR3 has 13 amino acids.

This clone was recorded once. The V and J genes are TRBV13 and TRBJ2-5; TRBD1 agrees at 7 bases. The J segment lost 5 bases and the V segment lost 0 bases, leaving 6 bases of the junction unmatched. CDR3 size: 15 residues. Germline CDR1 PRHDT, CDR2 FYEKMQ (reference sequence). DNA for the CDR3: TGTGCCAGCAGCTTAGGCCCACAGGGGTCGGAGACCCAGTACTTC. Amino acid sequence: CASSLGPQGSETQYF.

This clone was counted between two and nine times. The chain carries TRBV4-1 and TRBJ2-7; D might be TRBD1 (5 bases). Per the germline V gene, CDR1 is MGHRA and CDR2 is YSYEKL. V lost 0 bases, J lost 4 bases, and 7 bases lay in between. The length of the CDR3 is 13 residues. CDR3 DNA sequence: TGCGCCAGCAGCCAAGATCAGGGTTACGAGCAGTACTTC. Its protein product is CASSQDQGYEQYF.

The chain carries TRBV5-6 and TRBJ2-3, with D unresolved. V dropped 5 bases and J dropped 2 bases, with 24 bases sitting between them. CDR3 size: 18 residues. CDR1 and CDR2 from the germline V gene are SGHDT and YYEEEE. The CDR3 reads CASRLIRSRPGPTDTQYF. CDR3 nucleotides: TGTGCCAGCAGGTTAATACGCTCCCGACCTGGCCCCACAGATACGCAGTATTTT.

The V and J genes are TRBV28 and TRBJ2-7, with D possibly called TRBD1 or TRBD2 (5 bases each). The CDR3 is made up of 13 amino acids. V gave up 2 bases and J gave up 4 bases, with 9 bases separating them. The germline V gene encodes CDR1 MDHEN and CDR2 SYDVKM. The CDR3 sequence is CASSLGGRYEQYF. The CDR3 DNA reads as TGTGCCAGCAGTTTAGGGGGTCGGTACGAGCAGTACTTC.

CDR3 in amino acids: CASSVVGGAEQYF. The CDR3 DNA reads as TGTGCCAGCAGCGTAGTAGGAGGGGCCGAGCAGTACTTC. The V call is TRBV9, the J call TRBJ2-7, with D possibly being TRBD2 (6 bases). The CDR3 is 13 amino acids. The V end was cut by 0 bases, the J end by 6 bases, with 10 bases between. CDR1 and CDR2 from the germline V gene are SGDLS and YYNGEE.

CDR3 nucleotide sequence: TGCGCCAGCAGCTTGGAAGTGGGACAAGAGACCCAGTACTTC. Its translation: CASSLEVGQETQYF. The chain couples TRBV5-1 to TRBJ2-5; D is undetermined. V was pared by 0 bases and J by 2 bases, with 8 bases between. CDR1 is SGHRS and CDR2 is YFSETQ in the germline V gene. This CDR3 contains 14 residues.

This clone was observed a single time. The J gene is TRBJ1-6, the V gene TRBV25-1; D not certain. The CDR3 extends over 12 amino acids. V dropped 6 bases and J dropped 7 bases, with 7 bases sitting between them. Germline CDR1 MGHDK, CDR2 SYGVNS. The CDR3: CASRPGNSPLHF. CDR3 sequence (DNA): TGTGCCAGCAGGCCCGGGAATTCACCCCTCCACTTT.